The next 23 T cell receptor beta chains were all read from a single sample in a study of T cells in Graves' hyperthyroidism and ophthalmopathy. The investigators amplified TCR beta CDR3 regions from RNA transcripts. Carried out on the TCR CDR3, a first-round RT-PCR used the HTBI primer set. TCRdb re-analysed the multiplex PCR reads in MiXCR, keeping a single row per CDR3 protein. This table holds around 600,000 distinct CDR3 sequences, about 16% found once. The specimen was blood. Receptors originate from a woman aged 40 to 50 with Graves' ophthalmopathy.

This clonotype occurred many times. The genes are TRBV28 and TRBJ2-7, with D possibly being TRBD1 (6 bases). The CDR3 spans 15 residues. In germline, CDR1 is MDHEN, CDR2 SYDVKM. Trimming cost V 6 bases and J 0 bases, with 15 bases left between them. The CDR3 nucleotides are TGTGCCAGCAGAGCAGGGGCATTTGTCTCCTACGAGCAGTACTTC. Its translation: CASRAGAFVSYEQYF.

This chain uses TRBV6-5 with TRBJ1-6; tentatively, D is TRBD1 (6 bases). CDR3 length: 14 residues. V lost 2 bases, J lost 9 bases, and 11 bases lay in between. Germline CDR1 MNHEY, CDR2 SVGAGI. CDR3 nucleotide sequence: TGTGCCAGCAGTTACGGGGGGGGCCGTTCACCCCTCCACTTT. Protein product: CASSYGGGRSPLHF.

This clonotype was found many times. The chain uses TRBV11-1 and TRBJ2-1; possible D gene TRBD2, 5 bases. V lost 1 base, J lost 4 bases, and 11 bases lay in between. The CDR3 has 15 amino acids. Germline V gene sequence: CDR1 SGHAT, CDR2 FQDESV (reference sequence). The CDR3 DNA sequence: TGTGCCAGCAGCTTAGTTGTCGGGGAGTACAATGAGCAGTTCTTC. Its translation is CASSLVVGEYNEQFF. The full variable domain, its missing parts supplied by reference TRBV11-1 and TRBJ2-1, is EAEVAQSPRYKITEKSQAVAFWCDPISGHATLYWYRQILGQGPELLVQFQDESVVDDSQLPKDRFSAERLKGVDSTLKIQPAELGDSAMYLCASSLVVGEYNEQFFGPGTRLTVL.

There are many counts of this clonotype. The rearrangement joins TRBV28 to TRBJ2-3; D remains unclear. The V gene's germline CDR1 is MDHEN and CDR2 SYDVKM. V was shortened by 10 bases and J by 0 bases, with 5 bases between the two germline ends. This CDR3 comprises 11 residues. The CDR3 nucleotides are TGTGCCACCAGAAGCACAGATACGCAGTATTTT. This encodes CATRSTDTQYF.

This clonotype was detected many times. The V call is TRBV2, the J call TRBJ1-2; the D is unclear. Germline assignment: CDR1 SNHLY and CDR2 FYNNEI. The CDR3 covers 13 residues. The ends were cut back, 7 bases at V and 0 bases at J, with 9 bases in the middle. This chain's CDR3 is CASTYATNYGYTF. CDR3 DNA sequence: TGTGCCAGCACCTACGCCACTAACTATGGCTACACCTTC. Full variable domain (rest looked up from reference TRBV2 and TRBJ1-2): EPEVTQTPSHQVTQMGQEVILRCVPISNHLYFYWYRQILGQKVEFLVSFYNNEISEKSEIFDDQFSVERPDGSNFTLKIRSTKLEDSAMYFCASTYATNYGYTFGSGTRLTVV.

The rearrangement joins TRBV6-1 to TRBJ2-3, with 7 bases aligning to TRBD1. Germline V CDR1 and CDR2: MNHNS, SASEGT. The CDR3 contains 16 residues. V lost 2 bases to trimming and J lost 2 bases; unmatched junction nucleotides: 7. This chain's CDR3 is CASSERPGGFTDTQYF. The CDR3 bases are TGTGCCAGCAGTGAACGGCCAGGGGGATTCACAGATACGCAGTATTTT.

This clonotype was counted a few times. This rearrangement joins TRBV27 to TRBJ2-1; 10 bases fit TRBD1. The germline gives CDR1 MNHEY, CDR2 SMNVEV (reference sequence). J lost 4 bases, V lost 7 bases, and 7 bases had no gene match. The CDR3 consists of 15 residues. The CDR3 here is CASTSRDRGYNEQFF. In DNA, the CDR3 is TGTGCCAGCACCTCCCGGGACAGGGGTTACAATGAGCAGTTCTTC.

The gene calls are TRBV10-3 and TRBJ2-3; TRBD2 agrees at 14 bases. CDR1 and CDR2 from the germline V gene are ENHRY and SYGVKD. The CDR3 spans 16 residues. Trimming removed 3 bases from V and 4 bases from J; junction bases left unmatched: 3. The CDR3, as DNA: TGTGCCATCAGTGACCAGACTAGCGGGAGGGCAGATACGCAGTATTTT. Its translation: CAISDQTSGRADTQYF.

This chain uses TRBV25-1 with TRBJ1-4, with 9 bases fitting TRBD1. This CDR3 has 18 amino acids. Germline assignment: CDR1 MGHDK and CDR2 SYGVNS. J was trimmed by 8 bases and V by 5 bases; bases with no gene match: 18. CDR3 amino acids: CASSSGQNRGRSNEKLFF. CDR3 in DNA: TGTGCCAGCAGTTCAGGGCAGAACAGGGGGCGGAGTAACGAAAAACTGTTTTTT.

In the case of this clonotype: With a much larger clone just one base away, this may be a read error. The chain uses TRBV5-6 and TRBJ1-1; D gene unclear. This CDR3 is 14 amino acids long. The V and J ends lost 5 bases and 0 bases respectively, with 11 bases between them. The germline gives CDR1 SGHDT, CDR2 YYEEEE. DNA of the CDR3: TGTGCCAGCAGATCCAGGCCATTGAACACTGAAGCTTTCTTT. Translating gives CASRSRPLNTEAFF.

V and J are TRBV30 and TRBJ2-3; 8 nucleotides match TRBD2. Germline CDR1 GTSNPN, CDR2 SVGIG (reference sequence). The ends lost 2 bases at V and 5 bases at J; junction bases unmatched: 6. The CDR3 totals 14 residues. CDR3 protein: CAWSFGLARDTQYF. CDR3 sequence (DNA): TGTGCCTGGAGTTTTGGACTAGCACGAGATACGCAGTATTTT.

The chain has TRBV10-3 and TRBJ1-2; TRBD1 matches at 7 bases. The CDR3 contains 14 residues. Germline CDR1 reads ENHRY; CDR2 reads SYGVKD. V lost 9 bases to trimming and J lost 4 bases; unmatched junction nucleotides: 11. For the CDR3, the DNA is TGTGCCATTACCCCAGGGGGGGAGTTCTATGGCTACACCTTC. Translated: CAITPGGEFYGYTF.

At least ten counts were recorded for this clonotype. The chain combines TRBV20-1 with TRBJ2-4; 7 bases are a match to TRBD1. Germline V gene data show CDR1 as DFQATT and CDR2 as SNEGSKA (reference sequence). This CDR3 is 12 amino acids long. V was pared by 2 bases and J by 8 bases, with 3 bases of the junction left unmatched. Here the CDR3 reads CSARRQGDIQYF. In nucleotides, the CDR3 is TGCAGTGCTAGAAGACAGGGTGACATTCAGTACTTC.

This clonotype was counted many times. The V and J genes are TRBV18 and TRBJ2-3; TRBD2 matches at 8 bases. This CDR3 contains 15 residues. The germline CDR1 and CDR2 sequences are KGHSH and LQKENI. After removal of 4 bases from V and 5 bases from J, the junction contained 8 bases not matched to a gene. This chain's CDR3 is CASSRGAGVGDTQYF. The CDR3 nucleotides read TGTGCCAGCTCACGCGGAGCGGGAGTGGGAGATACGCAGTATTTT.

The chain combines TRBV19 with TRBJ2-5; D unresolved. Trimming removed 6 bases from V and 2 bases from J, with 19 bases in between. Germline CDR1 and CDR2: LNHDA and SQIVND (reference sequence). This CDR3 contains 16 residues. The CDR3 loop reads CASSRTVGIAQETQYF. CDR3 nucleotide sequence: TGTGCCAGTAGCCGCACCGTGGGAATCGCACAAGAGACCCAGTACTTC.

The CDR3 loop reads CSASARNHNEQFF. CDR3 sequence (DNA): TGCAGTGCTAGTGCCCGGAATCACAATGAGCAGTTCTTC. This chain links TRBV20-1 with TRBJ2-1; no clear D gene. This CDR3 has 13 residues. CDR1 and CDR2 from the germline V gene are DFQATT and SNEGSKA (reference sequence). Trimming removed 3 bases at V and 5 bases at J, with 11 bases between.

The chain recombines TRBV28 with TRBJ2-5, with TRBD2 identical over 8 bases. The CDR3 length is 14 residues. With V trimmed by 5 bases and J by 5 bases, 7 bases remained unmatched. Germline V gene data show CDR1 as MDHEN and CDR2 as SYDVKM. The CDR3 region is CASSLGLVSETQYF. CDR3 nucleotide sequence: TGTGCCAGCAGTCTGGGACTAGTCTCGGAGACCCAGTACTTC.

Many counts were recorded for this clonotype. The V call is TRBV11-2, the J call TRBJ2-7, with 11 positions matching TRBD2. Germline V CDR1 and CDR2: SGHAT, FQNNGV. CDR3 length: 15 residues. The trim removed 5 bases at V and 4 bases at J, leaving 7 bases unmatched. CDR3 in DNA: TGTGCCAGCAGCAATAAACTAGCGGGAGTATACGAGCAGTACTTC. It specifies CASSNKLAGVYEQYF. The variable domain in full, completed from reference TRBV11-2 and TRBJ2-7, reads EAGVAQSPRYKIIEKRQSVAFWCNPISGHATLYWYQQILGQGPKLLIQFQNNGVVDDSQLPKDRFSAERLKGVDSTLKIQPAKLEDSAVYLCASSNKLAGVYEQYFGPGTRLTVT.

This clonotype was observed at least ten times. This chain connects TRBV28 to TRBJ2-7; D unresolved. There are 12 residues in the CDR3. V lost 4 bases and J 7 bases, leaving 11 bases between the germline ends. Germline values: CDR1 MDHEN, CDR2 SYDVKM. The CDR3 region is CASSSPLGEQYF. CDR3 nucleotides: TGTGCCAGCAGTTCCCCTCTAGGAGAGCAGTACTTC.

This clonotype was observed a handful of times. Written as DNA, the CDR3 is TGTGCCATCGGGCGGGGGTCAGAGACCCAGTACTTC. It translates to CAIGRGSETQYF. V gene TRBV10-3 combines with J gene TRBJ2-5; 7 positions agree with TRBD2. The CDR3 extends over 12 amino acids. Losses at the gene ends were 8 bases for V and 4 bases for J; bases not matched to a gene: 4. The germline gives CDR1 ENHRY, CDR2 SYGVKD.

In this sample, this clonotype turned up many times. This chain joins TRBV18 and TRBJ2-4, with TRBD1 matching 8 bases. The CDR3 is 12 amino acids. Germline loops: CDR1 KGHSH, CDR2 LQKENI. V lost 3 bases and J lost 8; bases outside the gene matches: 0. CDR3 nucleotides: TGTGCCAGCTCACCGGACAGGGACATTCAGTACTTC. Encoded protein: CASSPDRDIQYF.

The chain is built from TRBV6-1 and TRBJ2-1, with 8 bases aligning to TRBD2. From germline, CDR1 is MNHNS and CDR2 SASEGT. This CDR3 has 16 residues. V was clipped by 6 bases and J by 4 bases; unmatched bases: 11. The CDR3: CASSRSGGTPYNEQFF. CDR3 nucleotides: TGTGCCAGCAGCCGTTCGGGGGGGACACCGTACAATGAGCAGTTCTTC.

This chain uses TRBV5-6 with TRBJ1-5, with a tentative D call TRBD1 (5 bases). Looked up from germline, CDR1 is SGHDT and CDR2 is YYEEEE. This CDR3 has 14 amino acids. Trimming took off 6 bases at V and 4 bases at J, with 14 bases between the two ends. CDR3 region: CASTRRGGNQPQHF. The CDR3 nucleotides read TGTGCCAGCACCCGCCGGGGGGGGAATCAGCCCCAGCATTTT.